This T cell receptor beta chain was captured in a study of regulatory T cells in long-lasting Graves disease. To make TCR beta libraries, researchers used iRepertoire HTBI primers and Arm-PCR of CDR3 regions. TCRdb called the multiplex PCR reads again in MiXCR, with one record for every CDR3 protein. The repertoire holds around 450,000 distinct CDR3 sequences, with roughly 21% as singletons. The V gene's germline CDR1 is LNHDA and CDR2 SQIVND (reference sequence). This CDR3 is built from 15 residues. V lost 6 bases to trimming and J lost 3 bases; unmatched junction nucleotides: 6. Stated time point: persistent/refractory GD, antithyroid drugs over 5 years with positive TRAb. Making the TCR library involved RNA that had been extracted from PBMCs. It was an endocrinology department in Xi'an, China, that provided the patients.

The chain combines TRBV19 with TRBJ1-1; TRBD1 matches 11 bases. The sequence derives from a female donor with Graves disease. The sample here was peripheral blood mononuclear cells (PBMCs), taken when the disease was refractory, from a patient treated with antithyroid drugs. This chain's CDR3 is CASRSGTGGHTEAFF. DNA for the CDR3: TGTGCCAGTAGGTCCGGGACAGGGGGACACACTGAAGCTTTCTTT.